Shown below are 28 T cell receptor beta chains from a single sample sequenced in a study of vaccination and CD4 T cells after COVID-19. The time point was: late sampling 161 to 241 days after vaccination in a few convalescent patients. This sample's treatment: roughly 10-day PBMC culture with coronavirus spike peptide pools or control peptides (ViraFEST assay). These receptors' antigens are unknown. Cultured CD4+ T-cell DNA underwent Oncomine TCR Beta short-read sequencing. TCRdb itself ran the PCR reads through MiXCR, one entry per CDR3 protein. In the table there are fewer than 25,000 distinct CDR3 sequences, approximately 40% of which are singletons. The sequencing here drew on CD4+ T cells from blood, cultured in vitro, taken about 7 months after SARS-CoV-2 vaccination. Receptors originate from a human donor who had recovered from COVID-19.

This clonotype occurred once. This chain connects TRBV24-1 to TRBJ2-1; 11 bases map to TRBD1. Germline CDR1 is KGHDR and CDR2 is SFDVKD. Losses at the gene ends were 4 bases for V and 5 bases for J; bases not matched to a gene: 6. The CDR3 runs 16 residues. CDR3 amino acids: CATSDPGQGGNNEQFF. DNA for the CDR3: TGTGCCACCAGTGACCCGGGACAGGGGGGTAACAATGAGCAGTTCTTC.

V is TRBV20-1 and J is TRBJ2-5; 9 bases map to TRBD2. This CDR3 has 12 residues. The V gene end was trimmed by 7 bases and the J gene end by 3 bases; junction bases not matched to a gene: 3. Germline values: CDR1 DFQATT, CDR2 SNEGSKA (reference sequence). CDR3 loop: CSVVAGEETQYF. The CDR3 DNA reads TGCAGTGTTGTAGCGGGAGAAGAGACCCAGTACTTC.

This clonotype was seen a single time. The chain employs TRBV7-9 and TRBJ2-3; 10 bases align to TRBD2. The CDR3 runs to 16 residues. The junction had 8 bases not matched to a gene; V was cut back by 5 bases and J by 3 bases. Germline V CDR1 and CDR2: SEHNR, FQNEAQ (reference sequence). The CDR3 loop reads CASSGSSGRRTDTQYF. The DNA of the CDR3 is TGTGCCAGCAGCGGCTCTAGCGGGAGACGAACAGATACGCAGTATTTT.

The CDR3 protein is CASSGYSTGELFF. In nucleotides, the CDR3 is TGTGCCAGCAGTGGATATAGCACCGGGGAGCTGTTTTTT. The chain employs TRBV6-1 and TRBJ2-2, with no clear D. The CDR3 consists of 13 residues. Trimming stripped 4 bases from V and 4 bases from J, with 7 bases between. Germline assignment: CDR1 MNHNS and CDR2 SASEGT.

The chain links TRBV10-3 to TRBJ2-1; weak D call: TRBD2 (7 bases). Germline V lookup: CDR1 ENHRY, CDR2 SYGVKD. The length of the CDR3 is 16 residues. Deletions cut 1 base from V and 6 bases from J, with 16 bases between. In DNA form, the CDR3 reads TGTGCCATCAGTGAGTTGGAGTTAGGGGGGGCCAATGAGCAGTTCTTC. It encodes CAISELELGGANEQFF.

There are a few counts of this clonotype. V usage is TRBV20-1 and J usage is TRBJ1-2; TRBD1 matches 8 bases. Germline V gene sequence: CDR1 DFQATT, CDR2 SNEGSKA (reference sequence). The V and J ends lost 3 bases and 3 bases, in that order; junction bases with no gene match: 9. The CDR3 is made up of 15 amino acids. The DNA for the CDR3 is TGCAGTGCTAGGGGGCCGGCAGGGGGCTACTATGGCTACACCTTC. Translation: CSARGPAGGYYGYTF.

Written as DNA, the CDR3 is TGTGCCAGCTACCGACAGAACTACGAGCAGTACTTC. Its translation is CASYRQNYEQYF. The chain combines TRBV28 with TRBJ2-7; TRBD1 might be the D (5 bases). Trimming took off 8 bases at V and 3 bases at J, with 11 bases between the two ends. Germline assignment: CDR1 MDHEN and CDR2 SYDVKM. This CDR3 region has 12 residues.

In this sample, this clonotype turned up a few times. This chain joins TRBV27 and TRBJ2-3; D not certain. The CDR3 length is 16 residues. CDR1 and CDR2 from the germline V gene are MNHEY and SMNVEV (reference sequence). Trimming stripped 6 bases from V and 0 bases from J, with 16 bases between. The CDR3 coding sequence is TGTGCCAGCAGCCTACGCCAACAGTCGAGCACAGATACGCAGTATTTT. Its translation: CASSLRQQSSTDTQYF.

The chain combines TRBV7-6 with TRBJ2-1; 11 bases align to TRBD2. The V and J ends lost 5 bases and 3 bases, in that order; junction bases with no gene match: 18. Germline CDR1 SGHVS, CDR2 FNYEAQ. The CDR3 sequence is 20 residues long. CDR3 amino acids: CASSRAPRLAGGTVYNEQFF. The CDR3 nucleotides are TGTGCCAGCAGCCGAGCACCTAGGCTAGCGGGAGGTACCGTCTACAATGAGCAGTTCTTC.

This clonotype was seen only a few times. The V and J genes are TRBV20-1 and TRBJ2-7, with 8 nucleotides matching TRBD1. Germline CDR1 reads DFQATT; CDR2 reads SNEGSKA (reference sequence). The CDR3 is 11 amino acids. In DNA form, the CDR3 reads TGCAGCCCCTGGCAGGGGGCGGTGGAGTACTTC. It specifies CSPWQGAVEYF.

A note on this clonotype: One end of the junction varies from germline; a read error may be responsible. The chain couples TRBV20-1 to TRBJ1-6; D perhaps matches TRBD1 (5 bases). This CDR3 is built from 13 residues. Germline V gives CDR1 DFQATT, CDR2 SNEGSKA (reference sequence). The DNA for the CDR3 is TGCAGTGCCAGAGACAGCGCAGATTCACCCCTCCACTTT. Translated: CSARDSADSPLHF.

The chain is built from TRBV28 and TRBJ2-5; D unresolved. The ends were cut back, 3 bases at V and 4 bases at J, with 3 bases in the middle. Germline V gives CDR1 MDHEN, CDR2 SYDVKM. The length of the CDR3 is 11 residues. DNA of the CDR3: TGTGCCAGCAGTTTCGTAGAGACCCAGTACTTC. Its protein is CASSFVETQYF.

The chain recombines TRBV29-1 with TRBJ2-1; 8 bases agree with TRBD2. Losses at the gene ends were 7 bases for V and 0 bases for J; bases not matched to a gene: 8. Germline loops: CDR1 SQVTM, CDR2 ANQGSEA. The CDR3 totals 15 residues. The CDR3 region is CSAETSAHSYNEQFF. The CDR3 coding sequence is TGCAGCGCTGAGACTAGCGCTCACTCCTACAATGAGCAGTTCTTC.

This clonotype appeared a few times. Here the CDR3 reads CATSQGVESGGYTF. In DNA, the CDR3 is TGTGCCACCAGTCAAGGGGTGGAATCCGGGGGCTACACCTTC. V is TRBV24-1 and J is TRBJ1-2, with a weak D call TRBD1 (5 bases). With 6 bases removed from V and 8 bases from J, the gap between germline ends came to 18 bases. The CDR3 is 14 amino acids. Germline lookup yields CDR1 KGHDR and CDR2 SFDVKD.

This clonotype has more than one count but fewer than ten. The CDR3 nucleotides are TGTGCCAGCAGCAAAATGCTTCTAGCGGGAGGATACAATGAGCAGTTCTTC. Translation gives CASSKMLLAGGYNEQFF. The genes are TRBV7-2 and TRBJ2-1, with TRBD2 identical over 11 bases. After removal of 5 bases from V and 4 bases from J, the junction contained 10 bases not matched to a gene. The CDR3 is 17 residues long. Germline values: CDR1 SGHTA, CDR2 FQGNSA.

The chain joins TRBV27 to TRBJ2-1; 12 nucleotides agree with TRBD2. V was clipped by 4 bases and J by 15 bases; unmatched bases: 10. The CDR3 sequence is 14 residues long. Per germline, CDR1 MNHEY and CDR2 SMNVEV (reference sequence). The CDR3 coding sequence is TGTGCCAGCAGTTCGCTAGCGGGAGGGCCTGTCCCGTTCTTC. Translated, it gives CASSSLAGGPVPFF.

J is TRBJ2-3 and V is TRBV24-1; D possibly uses TRBD1 or TRBD2 (5 bases each). Germline V lookup: CDR1 KGHDR, CDR2 SFDVKD. This CDR3 has 13 residues. Trimming took 7 bases from V and 4 from J, leaving 11 bases between them. As DNA, the CDR3 is TGTGCCACCAGGGGGGTAGTGGCAGATACGCAGTATTTT. The encoded protein is CATRGVVADTQYF.

This clonotype was seen a few times. This chain uses TRBV7-2 with TRBJ2-1; D gene uncertain. CDR3 length equals 15 residues. CDR1 and CDR2 (germline): SGHTA, FQGNSA. V was trimmed by 0 bases and J by 4 bases, leaving 10 bases between them. The CDR3 DNA sequence: TGTGCCAGCAGCTTAGCGCGAAACGCGTACAATGAGCAGTTCTTC. Translated: CASSLARNAYNEQFF.

This clonotype has only a few counts. The chain has TRBV7-2 and TRBJ2-3; 12 bases are shared with TRBD2. The trim removed 2 bases at V and 3 bases at J, leaving 6 bases unmatched. The CDR3 consists of 17 residues. Germline lookup yields CDR1 SGHTA and CDR2 FQGNSA. The chain's CDR3 is CASSLLTSGRLTDTQYF. CDR3 sequence (DNA): TGTGCCAGCAGCTTACTAACTAGCGGGAGGCTAACAGATACGCAGTATTTT.

V gene TRBV20-1 combines with J gene TRBJ2-7; D remains ambiguous. Looked up from germline, CDR1 is DFQATT and CDR2 is SNEGSKA (reference sequence). This CDR3 has 11 residues. This CDR3 reads CSRALAYEQYF. CDR3 nucleotides: TGCAGCCGAGCTTTGGCCTACGAGCAGTACTTC.

The rearrangement uses TRBV7-8 and TRBJ2-1; TRBD2 matches 12 bases. CDR1 is SGHVS and CDR2 is FQNEAQ in the germline V gene. This CDR3 spans 15 amino acids. V was pared by 5 bases and J by 9 bases, with 8 bases of the junction left unmatched. The CDR3 DNA reads as TGTGCCAGCAGCCCTAGCGGGAGGGCCCGCGGTGAGCAGTTCTTC. The encoded protein is CASSPSGRARGEQFF. Full variable domain (remainder filled in from reference TRBV7-8 and TRBJ2-1): GAGVSQSPRYKVAKRGQDVALRCDPISGHVSLFWYQQALGQGPEFLTYFQNEAQLDKSGLPSDRFFAERPEGSVSTLKIQRTQQEDSAVYLCASSPSGRARGEQFFGPGTRLTVL.

V gene TRBV20-1 combines with J gene TRBJ2-7; the D is unclear. CDR3 size: 12 residues. Germline V gene data show CDR1 as DFQATT and CDR2 as SNEGSKA (reference sequence). The V gene lost 2 bases and the J gene lost 3 bases, with 8 bases spanning the gap. CDR3 in amino acids: CSARQDGYEQYF. CDR3 DNA: TGCAGTGCTAGACAGGACGGCTACGAGCAGTACTTC.

The rearrangement uses TRBV10-3 and TRBJ1-2, with TRBD1 matching 7 bases. Trimming removed 4 bases from V and 4 bases from J; junction bases left unmatched: 6. Germline V gene sequence: CDR1 ENHRY, CDR2 SYGVKD. This CDR3 spans 14 amino acids. CDR3 sequence reads: CAISGVWDSYGYTF. CDR3 sequence (DNA): TGTGCCATCAGTGGAGTTTGGGACAGCTATGGCTACACCTTC.

This chain links TRBV20-1 with TRBJ1-2; D is unclear. V shed 0 bases and J shed 4 bases, with 12 bases lying between them. The V gene's germline CDR1 is DFQATT and CDR2 SNEGSKA (reference sequence). The CDR3 runs 14 residues. CDR3 in DNA: TGCAGTGCTAGAGATCGACCGACCCCCTATGGCTACACCTTC. It translates to CSARDRPTPYGYTF.

This clonotype was counted a single time. The V gene is TRBV6-1, the J gene TRBJ1-5; D remains unclear. In germline, CDR1 is MNHNS, CDR2 SASEGT. This CDR3 spans 14 amino acids. Trimming pared 6 bases from V and 3 bases from J, leaving 12 bases between. The CDR3 loop is CASSSGQVNQPQHF. CDR3 in DNA: TGTGCCAGCAGCTCGGGTCAGGTCAATCAGCCCCAGCATTTT.

The CDR3 loop is CASSTPNGAQYF. The CDR3 DNA reads as TGTGCCAGCAGTACCCCCAACGGCGCCCAGTACTTC. The chain is built from TRBV27 and TRBJ2-5; D uncertain. Trimming shortened V by 5 bases and J by 9 bases, and 13 bases separated the two germline ends. The CDR3 extends over 12 amino acids. From germline, CDR1 is MNHEY and CDR2 SMNVEV (reference sequence).

V usage is TRBV7-2 and J usage is TRBJ2-1, with D uncertain. CDR3 length: 14 residues. V was trimmed by 1 base and J by 0 bases, leaving 4 bases between them. The germline CDR1 and CDR2 sequences are SGHTA and FQGNSA. This CDR3 reads CASSLDRSYNEQFF. DNA of the CDR3: TGTGCCAGCAGCTTAGACCGCTCCTACAATGAGCAGTTCTTC. Full variable domain (missing parts from reference TRBV7-2 and TRBJ2-1): GAGVSQSPSNKVTEKGKDVELRCDPISGHTALYWYRQSLGQGLEFLIYFQGNSAPDKSGLPSDRFSAERTGGSVSTLTIQRTQQEDSAVYLCASSLDRSYNEQFFGPGTRLTVL.

This clonotype was seen more than once but under ten times. J is TRBJ2-7 and V is TRBV27; D might be TRBD2 (6 bases). V was cut by 3 bases and J by 3 bases, with 15 bases left in between. CDR3 size: 15 residues. Germline-derived CDR1 and CDR2 are MNHEY and SMNVEV (reference sequence). CDR3 protein: CASSLTGVTLYEQYF. The DNA of the CDR3 is TGTGCCAGCAGTTTGACGGGAGTCACCCTCTACGAGCAGTACTTC.